Listed below are T cell receptor beta chains from one sample, sequenced in a study of OX40 agonist ivuxolimab in advanced cancers. TCRdb's table, derived via immunoSEQ multiplex PCR, lists solely in-frame clones and lacks some. The top ten clones hold roughly 4% of a sample with fewer than 65,000 clones, about 90% of them seen once. Sequenced here: CD4+ or CD8+ T cells sorted from blood, sampled in a trial of the OX40 agonist ivuxolimab. These receptors came from an adult with an advanced solid tumor such as melanoma, head and neck, liver or kidney cancer. CDR3s include the opening cysteine and the closing phenylalanine or tryptophan.

v_gene,CDR3aa
TRBV9,CASSVTGGITEAFF
TRBV27,CASNIGAWSTEAFF
TRBV27,CASSLNYRDETYNEQFF
TRBV2,CASSNGRYSYEQYF
TRBV15,CATSQGGLYNEQFF
TRBV4-1,CASSQVGDADGYTF
TRBV7-2,CASSRSGVSSIGTDTQYF
TRBV5-6,CASSWTSGQETQYF
TRBV6-6,CATSAGAYSNQPQHF
TRBV5-8,CASSWNPGRSTYNEQFF
TRBV6-6,CASSYERGGRYNEQFF
TRBV9,CASSPDRATYNEQFF
TRBV13,CASSTRNYEQYF
TRBV6-1,CASSEAGQALSSEQFF
TRBV12-5,CASDPAGVGEQYF
TRBV5-1,CASSRTGTEYYGYTF
TRBV5-4,CASSYRANVLTF
TRBV27,CASTSMTGNQPQHF
TRBV7-5,CARSGGRGGYTF
TRBV28,CASSWGLAADTQYF
TRBV4-3,CASSQDRGRAYNEQFF
TRBV27,CASSLSTPPWETQYF
TRBV6-6,CASRPLAGSYEQYF
TRBV27,CASSTQYNSPLHF
TRBV25-1,CASRPWSHGWAGANVLTF
TRBV2,CASSEHTGELFF
TRBV28,CASSPGQSVQETQYF
TRBV28,CASSLAVRSMNTEAFF
TRBV30,CAWGTSGISTDTQYF
TRBV19,CASSVGSSSYNEQFF
TRBV19,CASSLGSVSEQYF
TRBV4-3,CASSQDLAPMNTEAFF
TRBV7-9,CASSPRFGAGNTIYF
TRBV28,CASSADRGADTQYF
TRBV10-2,CASSESQFSGANVLTF
TRBV5-6,CASSLTSGTGPTDTQYF
TRBV27,CASRVSGAGDTQYF
TRBV9,CASSSSGNSYNEQFF
TRBV4-1,CASSQAPLAGLQFF
TRBV7-2,CASSLPRNTIYF
TRBV27,CASSLGASSYNEQFF
TRBV6-5,CASRDGELFF
TRBV19,CASSPSYNEQFF
TRBV7-8,CASSSYPGLSSYEQYF
TRBV9,CASSATGWGQPQHF
TRBV7-9,CASSLDPTGGLGDTQYF